The 27 T cell receptor beta chains given below trace back to one sample, sequenced in a study of post-analysis software for immune sequencing data. No antigen has been assigned to these receptors. Study-wide results and limits: Controls showed lower frequencies than patients for five or six TRBV segments, and TRBV5-6, TRBV5-1 and TRBV20-1 were among these.

cDNA libraries of TCR beta carried unique molecular identifiers. TCRdb ran MiXCR on the PCR reads and lists one entry per CDR3 protein. Among around 400,000 distinct CDR3 sequences listed, around 37% were seen once. The sequenced sample consisted of blood. All receptors come from a girl between 10 and 17 years old with multiple sclerosis.

This clonotype appeared once. V usage is TRBV12-3 or TRBV12-4 and J usage is TRBJ1-2; D gene unclear. V dropped 1 base and J dropped 4 bases, with 19 bases sitting between them. The CDR3 runs to 17 residues. The CDR3 is CASSLVGGGPSAYGYTF. CDR3 in DNA: TGTGCCAGCAGTTTAGTAGGAGGAGGTCCATCCGCCTATGGCTACACCTTC.

This clonotype has just a few counts. The chain recombines TRBV27 with TRBJ1-1, with 7 bases identical to TRBD1. The CDR3 is made up of 17 amino acids. CDR1 is MNHEY, CDR2 SMNVEV, per germline (reference sequence). The J segment lost 6 bases and the V segment lost 5 bases, leaving 18 bases of the junction unmatched. The CDR3 sequence: CASSTYPRQGTFAEAFF. DNA for the CDR3: TGTGCCAGCAGTACCTACCCCCGACAGGGAACCTTCGCTGAAGCTTTCTTT.

This clonotype was seen more than once but under ten times. CDR3 DNA: TGTGCCACCGCGCCGGGACAGCGATCGACAACTAATGAAAAACTGTTTTTT. It encodes CATAPGQRSTTNEKLFF. The chain is built from TRBV12-3 or TRBV12-4 and TRBJ1-4, with 7 bases fitting TRBD1. CDR3 length: 17 amino acids. V shed 10 bases, J shed 0 bases, and the junction held 14 bases outside the gene matches.

This clonotype was detected a few times. This chain uses TRBV29-1 with TRBJ2-5; the D gene is possibly TRBD1 (6 bases). Germline CDR1 reads SQVTM; CDR2 reads ANQGSEA. V was trimmed by 0 bases and J by 1 base, leaving 18 bases between them. The CDR3 runs to 17 residues. CDR3 nucleotide sequence: TGCAGCGTTGAAGAGGGCCGGGGAAACAGGGCCCAAGAGACCCAGTACTTC. Its protein product is CSVEEGRGNRAQETQYF. Filled out from reference TRBV29-1 and TRBJ2-5, the complete variable domain reads SAVISQKPSRDICQRGTSLTIQCQVDSQVTMMFWYRQQPGQSLTLIATANQGSEATYESGFVIDKFPISRPNLTFSTLTVSNMSPEDSSIYLCSVEEGRGNRAQETQYFGPGTRLLVL.

As for this clonotype: This may be a read error: a much more frequent sequence differs by one nucleotide. The J gene is TRBJ2-7, the V gene TRBV28; a possible D gene is TRBD1 (6 bases). Per the germline V gene, CDR1 is MDHEN and CDR2 is SYDVKM. Trimming stripped 5 bases from V and 1 base from J, with 12 bases between. The CDR3 runs to 14 residues. The CDR3 loop reads CASSGPDRSYEQYF. The CDR3 nucleotides read TGTGCCAGCAGTGGACCAGACAGGTCCTACGAGCAGTACTTC.

The CDR3 coding sequence is TGTGCCAGCAGCGTAGGTGGGACAGTTAATCAGCCCCAGCATTTT. This codes for CASSVGGTVNQPQHF. The chain combines TRBV9 with TRBJ1-5; TRBD1 matches at 7 bases. The germline V gene has CDR1 SGDLS and CDR2 YYNGEE. The V and J ends lost 0 bases and 4 bases, in that order; junction bases with no gene match: 4. The CDR3 loop spans 15 amino acids. The full variable domain, its missing parts supplied by reference TRBV9 and TRBJ1-5, is DSGVTQTPKHLITATGQRVTLRCSPRSGDLSVYWYQQSLDQGLQFLIQYYNGEERAKGNILERFSAQQFPDLHSELNLSSLELGDSALYFCASSVGGTVNQPQHFGDGTRLSIL.

The chain is built from TRBV7-8 and TRBJ2-1, with D possibly being TRBD2 (9 bases). CDR3 length: 16 residues. V dropped 4 bases and J dropped 3 bases, with 16 bases sitting between them. Per the germline V gene, CDR1 is SGHVS and CDR2 is FQNEAQ. The CDR3 nucleotides read TGTGCCAGCAGCTCCGCGGGGGGGACAGGCTACAATGAGCAGTTCTTC. Residues: CASSSAGGTGYNEQFF.

There are a few counts of this clonotype. The chain has TRBV27 and TRBJ1-2; D gene ambiguous. The CDR3 is 15 residues long. Trimming pared 5 bases from V and 6 bases from J, leaving 19 bases between. The germline gives CDR1 MNHEY, CDR2 SMNVEV (reference sequence). The CDR3 reads CASSPLWRESDGYTF. The CDR3 DNA reads TGTGCCAGCAGTCCCCTGTGGCGGGAATCGGATGGCTACACCTTC.

This clonotype was counted a few times. J is TRBJ2-7 and V is TRBV29-1; 7 bases agree with TRBD1. Germline CDR1 SQVTM, CDR2 ANQGSEA. V lost 6 bases and J lost 3; bases outside the gene matches: 17. The CDR3 is 16 amino acids. Here the CDR3 reads CSVTEGGEKNLYEQYF. In DNA form, the CDR3 reads TGCAGCGTGACGGAAGGGGGCGAGAAGAATCTCTACGAGCAGTACTTC.

The chain is built from TRBV6-5 and TRBJ2-2; D is possibly TRBD1 (6 bases). The CDR3 totals 14 residues. The germline V gene has CDR1 MNHEY and CDR2 SVGAGI. V was trimmed by 6 bases and J by 5 bases, leaving 13 bases between them. As DNA, the CDR3 is TGTGCCAGCAGCTCAGGGGATCGGACCGGGGAGCTGTTTTTT. It codes for CASSSGDRTGELFF.

On this clonotype itself: At one end, the junction sequence differs from germline, possibly due to a read error. The rearrangement uses TRBV7-8 and TRBJ2-7, with TRBD2 matching 11 bases. TRBJ2-5 matches the DNA end more closely, so the J call is doubtful. Germline V CDR1 and CDR2: SGHVS, FQNEAQ. The CDR3 has 16 amino acids. This CDR3 reads CTSSRKLAGDRETQYF. CDR3 nucleotide sequence: TGTACCAGCAGCCGCAAACTAGCGGGGGATCGAGAGACCCAGTACTTC.

This clonotype was seen only a few times. The J gene is TRBJ2-7, the V gene TRBV29-1; tentatively, D is TRBD2 (5 bases). The germline V gene has CDR1 SQVTM and CDR2 ANQGSEA. The CDR3 is 11 amino acids. Trimming left V 7 bases short and J 4 bases short, with 11 bases between. This CDR3 reads CSAGSEYEQYF. As DNA, the CDR3 is TGCAGCGCTGGGAGCGAATACGAGCAGTACTTC.

As for this clonotype: A read error may be the cause here, since a much bigger clone is one base away. The chain couples TRBV7-9 to TRBJ2-5, with no clear D. Germline assignment: CDR1 SEHNR and CDR2 FQNEAQ (reference sequence). The CDR3 is 12 residues long. The ends were cut back, 6 bases at V and 2 bases at J, with 7 bases in the middle. The DNA of the CDR3 is TGTGCCAGCAGAGACGGACAAGAGACCCAGTACTTC. Its translation is CASRDGQETQYF.

This clonotype was observed a few times. The rearrangement uses TRBV9 and TRBJ2-7, with 8 bases fitting TRBD1. This CDR3 has 17 residues. The germline gives CDR1 SGDLS, CDR2 YYNGEE. Germline trimming cut 4 bases from V and 3 bases from J; bases unmatched to any gene: 15. CDR3 DNA: TGTGCCAGCAGCCCCGGGACAGGCCGCCCCCCGTTCTACGAGCAGTACTTC. Residues: CASSPGTGRPPFYEQYF.

This chain connects TRBV6-2 or TRBV6-3 to TRBJ2-6; D call uncertain. V lost 6 bases, J lost 2 bases, and 8 bases lay in between. The V gene's germline CDR1 is MNHEY and CDR2 SVGEGT. The CDR3 runs to 14 residues. The CDR3 bases are TGTGCCAGCAGCAGGAGCGCTGGGGCCAACGTCCTGACTTTC. Translation gives CASSRSAGANVLTF.

The rearrangement joins TRBV5-5 to TRBJ2-7, with 9 nucleotides matching TRBD1. This CDR3 is 14 amino acids long. Germline lookup yields CDR1 SGHKS and CDR2 YYEKEE (reference sequence). Trimming removed 3 bases from V and 4 bases from J; junction bases left unmatched: 5. CDR3 in DNA: TGTGCCAGCAGCTACTTGGGACAGGGTTACGAGCAGTACTTC. Its protein product is CASSYLGQGYEQYF.

The rearrangement uses TRBV10-3 and TRBJ2-7, with 9 bases aligning to TRBD1. CDR3 length: 12 residues. After removal of 5 bases from V and 6 bases from J, the junction contained 2 bases not matched to a gene. The germline V gene encodes CDR1 ENHRY and CDR2 SYGVKD. The CDR3 reads CAISTGGFEQYF. For the CDR3, the DNA is TGTGCCATCAGTACAGGGGGCTTCGAGCAGTACTTC.

The DNA of the CDR3 is TGTGCCAGCAGCCTAAGCACAGGGCAAGGCTACACCTTC. The encoded protein is CASSLSTGQGYTF. The V and J genes are TRBV7-2 and TRBJ1-2; D is possibly TRBD1 (6 bases). The V gene's germline CDR1 is SGHTA and CDR2 FQGNSA. This CDR3 region has 13 residues. V dropped 5 bases and J dropped 8 bases, with 15 bases sitting between them.

The chain employs TRBV20-1 and TRBJ1-5; D is unclear. Trimming took off 6 bases at V and 2 bases at J, with 20 bases between the two ends. The CDR3 has 16 amino acids. Germline V lookup: CDR1 DFQATT, CDR2 SNEGSKA (reference sequence). As DNA, the CDR3 is TGCAGTGCAGACGGACGGGGAGCACGGGGCAATCAGCCCCAGCATTTT. Translation gives CSADGRGARGNQPQHF.

This clonotype was recorded a few times. The chain joins TRBV9 to TRBJ2-7; D gene ambiguous. This CDR3 is built from 13 residues. CDR1 SGDLS and CDR2 YYNGEE come from the germline V gene. Trimming pared 2 bases from V and 1 base from J, leaving 7 bases between. CDR3 region: CASSVNPSYEQYF. The CDR3 region has the DNA TGTGCCAGCAGCGTCAATCCGTCCTACGAGCAGTACTTC.

This clonotype occurred a few times. The J gene is TRBJ2-7, the V gene TRBV2; D remains ambiguous. From germline, CDR1 is SNHLY and CDR2 FYNNEI. Between the trimmed V and J ends, which lost 5 bases and 0 bases, there was a span of 11 bases. The CDR3 has 14 residues. CDR3 in DNA: TGTGCCAGCAGTACCGTCGACGGCTCCTACGAGCAGTACTTC. It codes for CASSTVDGSYEQYF. Full variable domain (missing parts from reference TRBV2 and TRBJ2-7): EPEVTQTPSHQVTQMGQEVILRCVPISNHLYFYWYRQILGQKVEFLVSFYNNEISEKSEIFDDQFSVERPDGSNFTLKIRSTKLEDSAMYFCASSTVDGSYEQYFGPGTRLTVT.

The V and J genes are TRBV7-2 and TRBJ1-1; possible D gene TRBD1, 6 bases. The germline gives CDR1 SGHTA, CDR2 FQGNSA. This CDR3 has 13 amino acids. Trimming stripped 5 bases from V and 3 bases from J, with 10 bases between. Written as DNA, the CDR3 is TGTGCCAGCAGCACCACAGGGTACACTGAAGCTTTCTTT. Its protein is CASSTTGYTEAFF.

The CDR3 spells CASSLGPGGQFF. The CDR3 DNA reads as TGTGCCAGCAGCTTGGGTCCGGGAGGGCAGTTCTTC. The J gene is TRBJ2-1, the V gene TRBV5-6, with 7 bases fitting TRBD2. V was clipped by 0 bases and J by 12 bases; unmatched bases: 3. This CDR3 comprises 12 residues. CDR1 and CDR2 from the germline V gene are SGHDT and YYEEEE.

The chain couples TRBV3-1 to TRBJ1-1; D gene uncertain. Germline lookup yields CDR1 LGHDT and CDR2 YNNKEL (reference sequence). This CDR3 has 15 amino acids. V dropped 2 bases and J dropped 1 base, with 11 bases sitting between them. The DNA of the CDR3 is TGTGCCAGCAGCCAACTGTACGGAGCGAACACTGAAGCTTTCTTT. Its translation is CASSQLYGANTEAFF. Drawing the rest from reference TRBV3-1 and TRBJ1-1, the complete variable domain is DTAVSQTPKYLVTQMGNDKSIKCEQNLGHDTMYWYKQDSKKFLKIMFSYNNKELIINETVPNRFSPKSPDKAHLNLHINSLELGDSAVYFCASSQLYGANTEAFFGQGTRLTVV.

A few counts support this clonotype. The CDR3 sequence: CASSEMAQPSYEQYF. The CDR3 bases are TGTGCCAGCAGTGAAATGGCACAGCCCTCCTACGAGCAGTACTTC. This chain uses TRBV6-1 with TRBJ2-7; no clear D. Germline loops: CDR1 MNHNS, CDR2 SASEGT. Trimming removed 2 bases at V and 0 bases at J, with 11 bases between. CDR3 length: 15 residues.

The genes are TRBV20-1 and TRBJ1-5; the D gene is possibly TRBD1 (5 bases). Germline V gene lookup returns CDR1 DFQATT and CDR2 SNEGSKA (reference sequence). The germline V and J ends were trimmed by 2 bases and 6 bases, with 8 bases remaining between them. This CDR3 has 12 residues. The CDR3 protein is CSARMGGQPQHF. The CDR3 DNA sequence: TGCAGTGCTAGAATGGGGGGTCAGCCCCAGCATTTT.

The V call is TRBV6-5, the J call TRBJ1-2; 8 nucleotides align to TRBD1. Germline CDR1 is MNHEY and CDR2 is SVGAGI. Unmatched junction bases numbered 4, after V lost 3 bases and J lost 10 bases. The CDR3 is 12 residues long. The CDR3 spells CASSYGTGDYTF. CDR3 nucleotide sequence: TGTGCCAGCAGTTATGGGACAGGCGACTACACCTTC.